This T cell receptor (beta chain) was identified in a study of blood T cell repertoires in COVID-19. On the study more broadly: Spain, Italy and the United States supplied samples that represented acute and convalescent COVID-19.

Study members were between 18 and 89 years old and lived in 24 US regions. Cohort placement rested on clinical history that participants reported themselves. The repertoire was sequenced with immunoSEQ multiplex PCR; TCRdb's copy has only in-frame clones and lacks some. The table has about 320,000 clones, about nine tenths seen once. CDR3 length equals 13 residues. Trimming stripped 5 bases from V and 4 bases from J, with 12 bases between. Germline values: CDR1 MNHEY, CDR2 SMNVEV (reference sequence). The TCR originated in a man between 60 and 70 years old who had recovered from COVID-19. This rearrangement joins TRBV27 to TRBJ2-7, with a tentative D call TRBD2 (5 bases). The source material was PBMCs or T cells enriched from blood (not recorded which). The CDR3 loop is CASSPRVGYEQYF. DNA of the CDR3: TGTGCCAGCAGTCCGCGGGTGGGGTACGAGCAGTACTTC.